These 20 T cell receptor beta chains were all obtained from the same sample, sequenced in a study of a mutant IDH1 vaccine in newly diagnosed glioma. Time point reported: week 23, last vaccination. Doses of 300 ug of mutant IDH1 20-mer peptide were given with topical imiquimod. These receptors lack a known antigen. The protocol was immunoSEQ multiplex PCR, while the TCRdb copy is restricted to in-frame clones and leaves out a portion. The table shows roughly 51,000 clones, with about 81% occurring only once. The sample here was PBMCs, taken from a glioma patient whose treatment included an IDH1 peptide vaccine. These receptors were collected from a woman in her 40s with glioma. Some clones in this sample may be carry-over from other donors' samples.

The rearrangement links TRBV13 to TRBJ2-1; 8 nucleotides agree with TRBD2. The length of the CDR3 is 14 residues. Germline-derived CDR1 and CDR2 are PRHDT and FYEKMQ (reference sequence). Trimming at V came to 1 base and at J to 8 bases, leaving 4 bases not matched to a gene. The CDR3 DNA is TGTGCCAGCAGCTTAGCGGGGGGGCAGTATGAGCAGTTCTTC. This codes for CASSLAGGQYEQFF.

As regards this clone: Other DNA sequences in this sample translate to the same CDR3. The chain is built from TRBV9 and TRBJ1-5; no firm D call. Per germline, CDR1 SGDLS and CDR2 YYNGEE. Between the trimmed V and J ends, which lost 4 bases and 2 bases, there was a span of 10 bases. The CDR3 length is 14 residues. The CDR3, as DNA: TGTGCCAGCAGCCCGCTTGCAGGCAATCAGCCCCAGCATTTT. The encoded protein is CASSPLAGNQPQHF.

The genes are TRBV9 and TRBJ1-1; D is ambiguous. V dropped 3 bases and J dropped 10 bases, with 16 bases sitting between them. This CDR3 has 13 residues. Germline CDR1 is SGDLS and CDR2 is YYNGEE. The CDR3 protein is CASSAYSSIGAFF. The CDR3 region has the DNA TGTGCCAGCAGCGCCTACAGCTCTATAGGAGCTTTCTTT.

This clone was seen just once. J is TRBJ1-1 and V is TRBV13; possible D gene TRBD1, 6 bases. CDR1 is PRHDT and CDR2 is FYEKMQ in the germline V gene (reference sequence). Deletions cut 1 base from V and 4 bases from J, with 7 bases between. The CDR3 extends over 13 amino acids. The CDR3 region is CASSLARGTEAFF. CDR3 coding DNA: TGTGCCAGCAGCTTAGCCAGGGGCACTGAAGCTTTCTTT.

This clone was found once. The chain joins TRBV7-9 to TRBJ1-4, with D possibly being TRBD1 (6 bases). V lost 0 bases to trimming and J lost 4 bases, with 15 bases between them. Germline lookup yields CDR1 SEHNR and CDR2 FQNEAQ (reference sequence). The CDR3 is made up of 17 amino acids. CDR3 region: CASSLASLTGVNEKLFF. Written as DNA, the CDR3 is TGTGCCAGCAGCTTAGCGAGCCTGACAGGCGTTAATGAAAAACTGTTTTTT.

The chain carries TRBV4-1 and TRBJ1-4, with D unresolved. V lost 7 bases and J 7 bases, leaving 19 bases between the germline ends. The germline CDR1 and CDR2 sequences are MGHRA and YSYEKL. The CDR3 runs 15 residues. The DNA of the CDR3 is TGCGCCAGCACCCTATCCGGCGTGCTGGGTGAAAAACTGTTTTTT. It specifies CASTLSGVLGEKLFF.

The V gene is TRBV7-2, the J gene TRBJ2-3, with TRBD2 as a possible D gene (5 bases). V was clipped by 5 bases and J by 2 bases, with 11 bases between them. This CDR3 has 14 amino acids. Germline V CDR1 and CDR2: SGHTA, FQGNSA. The CDR3 sequence: CASSADWITDTQYF. In DNA form, the CDR3 reads TGTGCCAGCAGCGCGGACTGGATCACAGATACGCAGTATTTT.

This clone has more than one count but fewer than ten. CDR3 residues: CASRARRRENTEAFF. CDR3 bases: TGTGCCAGCAGAGCCCGACGCAGGGAGAACACTGAAGCTTTCTTT. The gene calls are TRBV6-5 and TRBJ1-1; perhaps TRBD1 as D (5 bases). Germline assignment: CDR1 MNHEY and CDR2 SVGAGI. Trimming removed 6 bases from V and 1 base from J, with 15 bases in between. This CDR3 has 15 amino acids.

This chain links TRBV7-9 with TRBJ2-3; 12 bases line up with TRBD2. With 6 bases clipped from V and 5 bases from J, the junction kept 12 bases outside the gene matches. Germline assignment: CDR1 SEHNR and CDR2 FQNEAQ (reference sequence). There are 17 residues in the CDR3. This CDR3 is CASRSTPSGGAEDTQYF. The CDR3 bases are TGTGCCAGCAGATCCACGCCTAGCGGGGGGGCCGAAGATACGCAGTATTTT. Variable domain in full (rest from reference TRBV7-9 and TRBJ2-3): DTGVSQNPRHKITKRGQNVTFRCDPISEHNRLYWYRQTLGQGPEFLTYFQNEAQLEKSRLLSDRFSAERPKGSFSTLEIQRTEQGDSAMYLCASRSTPSGGAEDTQYFGPGTRLTVL.

V usage is TRBV6-1 and J usage is TRBJ2-5; 9 bases are shared with TRBD2. There are 15 residues in the CDR3. The V gene's germline CDR1 is MNHNS and CDR2 SASEGT. V shed 3 bases and J 2 bases; nucleotides not matched to a gene: 4. In DNA, the CDR3 is TGTGCCAGCAGTGAGTTAGCGGGGGTACAAGAGACCCAGTACTTC. Encoded protein: CASSELAGVQETQYF.

V usage is TRBV7-8 and J usage is TRBJ2-2; D may correspond to TRBD1 or TRBD2 (5 bases each). The V end was cut by 7 bases, the J end by 0 bases, with 9 bases between. The germline CDR1 and CDR2 sequences are SGHVS and FQNEAQ. The CDR3 extends over 14 amino acids. The CDR3 DNA reads as TGTGCCAGCATGGGGGTTCCGAACACCGGGGAGCTGTTTTTT. It yields the protein CASMGVPNTGELFF.

The chain joins TRBV19 to TRBJ2-1, with 15 bases identical to TRBD2. Trimming at V came to 5 bases and at J to 8 bases, leaving 10 bases not matched to a gene. The V gene's germline CDR1 is LNHDA and CDR2 SQIVND (reference sequence). The CDR3 length is 17 residues. The CDR3 spells CASSPRTSGGVPHEQFF. DNA for the CDR3: TGTGCCAGTAGTCCCCGGACTAGCGGGGGGGTCCCCCATGAGCAGTTCTTC.

This clone is a singleton in its sample. This chain uses TRBV4-2 with TRBJ2-5; D gene ambiguous. Trimming pared 1 base from V and 4 bases from J, leaving 10 bases between. CDR3 length: 14 residues. Germline V gene lookup returns CDR1 LGHNA and CDR2 YNFKEQ. This CDR3 is CASSQAILGETQYF. CDR3 coding DNA: TGTGCCAGCAGCCAAGCAATACTTGGAGAGACCCAGTACTTC.

The chain recombines TRBV5-6 with TRBJ2-1; D tentatively fits TRBD1 or TRBD2 (6 bases each). Germline assignment: CDR1 SGHDT and CDR2 YYEEEE. V lost 4 bases and J lost 8, with 16 bases in between. The CDR3 totals 14 residues. The CDR3 loop reads CASSLRTGAHEQFF. DNA for the CDR3: TGTGCCAGCAGCCTCCGCACGGGGGCGCATGAGCAGTTCTTC.

Only one count was recorded for this clone. The chain carries TRBV2 and TRBJ1-5; possibly TRBD1 for D (5 bases). CDR1 and CDR2 (germline): SNHLY, FYNNEI. There are 15 residues in the CDR3. V lost 6 bases to trimming and J lost 4 bases, with 16 bases between them. The CDR3, as DNA: TGTGCCAGCAGCGGAAGCGGGGGTGGTAATCAGCCCCAGCATTTT. Protein product: CASSGSGGGNQPQHF.

CDR3 in amino acids: CASSQGAVSSYEQYF. Here the CDR3 DNA reads TGTGCCAGCAGCCAAGGAGCAGTTAGCTCCTACGAGCAGTACTTC. V gene TRBV7-2 combines with J gene TRBJ2-7; no clear D gene. Per germline, CDR1 SGHTA and CDR2 FQGNSA. V was cut by 5 bases and J by 0 bases, with 14 bases left in between. The CDR3 is 15 amino acids.

The sample holds one count of this clone. This chain connects TRBV11-3 to TRBJ2-7; perhaps TRBD2 as D (5 bases). The CDR3 runs 13 residues. Germline values: CDR1 SGHNT, CDR2 YENEEA. V dropped 5 bases and J dropped 0 bases, with 8 bases sitting between them. The CDR3 DNA reads as TGTGCCAGCAGCCCGGGGAGCTCCTACGAGCAGTACTTC. Translating it yields CASSPGSSYEQYF.

The chain uses TRBV5-5 and TRBJ1-6; perhaps TRBD1 as D (6 bases). Germline V gene data show CDR1 as SGHKS and CDR2 as YYEKEE (reference sequence). This CDR3 is built from 15 residues. With 4 bases removed from V and 7 bases from J, the gap between germline ends came to 15 bases. CDR3 in amino acids: CASSGSRQGNSPLHF. In DNA form, the CDR3 reads TGTGCCAGCAGCGGGTCCCGCCAGGGGAATTCACCCCTCCACTTT.

The chain uses TRBV7-9 and TRBJ1-1, with TRBD1 identical over 7 bases. The germline V gene has CDR1 SEHNR and CDR2 FQNEAQ (reference sequence). This CDR3 region has 12 residues. The V and J ends lost 5 bases and 6 bases, in that order; junction bases with no gene match: 3. The CDR3 loop reads CASSPGGSEAFF. CDR3 coding DNA: TGTGCCAGCAGCCCAGGGGGGTCTGAAGCTTTCTTT.

In this sample, this clone turned up a few times. The rearrangement uses TRBV7-9 and TRBJ1-5; D might be TRBD1 (5 bases). The CDR3 covers 13 residues. V was clipped by 5 bases and J by 7 bases, with 12 bases between them. Germline assignment: CDR1 SEHNR and CDR2 FQNEAQ (reference sequence). The DNA for the CDR3 is TGTGCCAGCAGCATCGGGGCAGAACAGCCCCAGCATTTT. Protein sequence: CASSIGAEQPQHF.